This T cell receptor beta chain was captured by sequencing in a study of neurological immune-mediated disorders. This CDR3 is 17 amino acids long. Germline V gene sequence: CDR1 SGHKS, CDR2 YYEKEE (reference sequence). Trimming shortened V by 6 bases and J by 8 bases, and 27 bases separated the two germline ends. The making of cDNA relied on 5'RACE with 10-nucleotide random UMIs. Over 200 million TCR-beta sequences (from 15-18 subjects) were yielded by each sequencing run. MiXCR, run by TCRdb on the 5' RACE reads, gives a single entry per CDR3 protein. The sample lists about 90,000 distinct CDR3 sequences, 13% seen once, with around 5% in the top ten. Time point meaning: longitudinal time-point 2.

The origin of this receptor is a female donor with HTLV-1-associated myelopathy (HAM/TSP). V usage is TRBV5-5 and J usage is TRBJ2-1; D might be TRBD2 (9 bases). Sequences were obtained from PBMCs. CDR3 residues: CASTPGRRGGTGYEQFF. DNA for the CDR3: TGTGCCAGCACCCCCGGCCGGCGGGGGGGGACAGGCTATGAGCAGTTCTTC.